A selection of T cell receptor beta chains follows, all from one sample in a study of cytomegalovirus exposure and HLA in healthy donors. TCRdb keeps only in-frame clones here, not all; method: immunoSEQ multiplex PCR. Here the sample spans fewer than 200,000 clones, 85% being singletons. The specimen was PBMCs. The receptors here all came from a man aged 18 to 30 in good health and CMV-seropositive. CDR3s leave out the opening cysteine and the closing phenylalanine or tryptophan. The order of the fields is CDR3 length, V gene, CDR3 protein.

12	TRBV6-1	ASSTGGTNEKLF
12	TRBV2	ASSDSREDGGAF
20	TRBV5-1	ASSPISGSGLAGFANTGELF
14	TRBV28	ASSPRTAMGQETQY
15	TRBV27	ASSSAGGLGNTDTQY
13	TRBV9	ASSVGLAGGNEQF
11	TRBV28	ASTFLNTGELF
11	TRBV10-1	ASSENFPGELF
12	TRBV29-1	SLGLAGGKGEQF
17	TRBV29-1	SVEDRIAGGVEDSYEQY
15	TRBV23-1	ASSQYNRTGGGNTIY
13	TRBV27	ASSLSGRGGYEQY
13	TRBV28	ASSSRQVSYNEQF
12	TRBV4-1	ASSQRDRGFEAF
10	TRBV27	ATGNRARGYT
10	TRBV28	ASSLSGNGYT
13	TRBV6-5	ASRLAGGLQETQY
14	TRBV28	ASSDNYSGAYNEQF
14	TRBV7-6	ASSLAGGTRFETQY
13	TRBV30	AWNPTGGAMYEQY
14	TRBV7-2	ASSPPSAGYQETQY
11	TRBV11-2	ASSLEGTSELF
12	TRBV28	ASSFGTTSYEQY
13	TRBV18	ASSRRQGQHHEQY
17	TRBV6-1	ASSVDWAGGSTGANVLT
15	TRBV9	ASSPSDRGRVSTEAF
11	TRBV28	ASRRGTYNEQF
15	TRBV5-1	ASSLVPASSGFGELF
12	TRBV7-3	ASSFGGNQETQY
11	TRBV5-4	ASRLQVNTEAF
11	TRBV7-6	ASSFTNTGELF
16	TRBV2	ASRRDLPGQGAKTEAF
13	TRBV11-2	ASSAGTGGIYEQY
12	TRBV5-6	ASSLAGGPREQY
11	TRBV7-7	ASSFSGGETQY
12	TRBV7-9	ASSWTSTGNGYT
11	TRBV2	ASTGQLNTEAF
14	TRBV4-1	ASSQEAGTGGTEQF
13	TRBV28	ASSDPRVGNYGYT
12	TRBV14	ASTRQGGNNEQF
16	TRBV15	ATSIRPGTAKMNTEAF
12	TRBV6-5	ASTSRDRYSPLH
12	TRBV28	ASSFGEMNTEAF
13	TRBV27	ASSSTRGATYEQY
12	TRBV6-6	ASRDGGAERPQH
12	TRBV30	ATDGSSGNNEQF
11	TRBV29-1	SDRDLNTGELF
16	TRBV28	ASSELAGGSHTSYEQY
14	TRBV9	ASSEGGLPYTGELF
11	TRBV6-1	ASRAFGEETQY